The rows below give T cell receptor beta chains drawn from one sample of a study of blood T cells in healthy people across ages. TCRdb ran MiXCR on the 5' RACE reads and lists one entry per CDR3 protein. The sample shows 1.2 million to 1.5 million distinct CDR3 sequences, approximately 60% of them seen only once. The sequencing input was blood. These receptors were obtained from a man aged 18 to 30 in good health. CDR3s include the opening cysteine and the closing phenylalanine or tryptophan. D genes are given only for firm matches. Size tells how often a clone was seen (once, few, many) or the class of an expanded clone, and some rows leave it out.

clone_size j_call v_call d_call cdr3_nt cdr3_aa
- TRBJ2-7 TRBV28 TRBD1 TGTGCCAGCAGTTCCTCGGGACAGGGAAAGGACGAGCAGTACTTC CASSSSGQGKDEQYF
- TRBJ2-1 TRBV6-5 - TGTGCCAGCAGTTACTCGGGCTTGAATGAGCAGTTCTTC CASSYSGLNEQFF
few TRBJ2-7 TRBV7-2 TRBD2 TGTGCCAGCAGCAAGAGAGGGGACTACATCTACGAGCAGTACTTC CASSKRGDYIYEQYF
- TRBJ2-2 TRBV12-3/TRBV12-4 TRBD2 TGTGCCAGCAGTTTACGAGGACTAGCGGGGAACACCGGGGAGCTGTTTTTT CASSLRGLAGNTGELFF
many TRBJ1-2 TRBV29-1 - TGCAGCGTTGAATTGCAGGACACCGAGGCGAATGGCTACACCTTC CSVELQDTEANGYTF
- TRBJ1-4 TRBV29-1 - TGCAGCGTTTCCTCCGACGGCTATGAAAAACTGTTTTTT CSVSSDGYEKLFF
- TRBJ2-7 TRBV6-5 - TGTGCCAGCAGTCCAAACACAAGGGCCTACGAGCAGTACTTC CASSPNTRAYEQYF
- TRBJ1-1 TRBV3-1 - TGTGCCAGCAGCCAAGTAACGGGCGACGCTTTCTTT CASSQVTGDAFF
- TRBJ2-3 TRBV2 - TGTGCCAGCGGTGGGGGCCTACAAGATACGCAGTATTTT CASGGGLQDTQYF
once TRBJ1-1 TRBV29-1 - TGCAGCGTTGGTGGGTTGGCTGAGGATGAAGCTTTCTTT CSVGGLAEDEAFF
- TRBJ2-1 TRBV20-1 - TGCAGTGCTAGTGAGGCGGGACTGCAGGATGAGCAGTTCTTC CSASEAGLQDEQFF
- TRBJ2-3 TRBV4-2 - TGTGCCAGCAGCCAAGACGAGGGTCCGCCGGATACGCAGTATTTT CASSQDEGPPDTQYF
- TRBJ2-3 TRBV12-3/TRBV12-4 - TGTGCCAGCAGTTTGGTCGAGCCGGCAAATGGGGATACGCAGTATTTT CASSLVEPANGDTQYF
- TRBJ2-3 TRBV29-1 TRBD1 TGCAGCGCCGACCGGGACAGTTACACAGATACGCAGTATTTT CSADRDSYTDTQYF
few TRBJ2-6 TRBV5-1 - TGCGCCAGCGGCACTAGGCTAGGGGCCAACGTCCTGACTTTC CASGTRLGANVLTF
- TRBJ2-3 TRBV4-3 TRBD1 TGCGCCAGCAGCCAAGATCACCCTGGACAGGGCCAAGATACGCAGTATTTT CASSQDHPGQGQDTQYF
once TRBJ2-3 TRBV29-1 - TGCAGTGCGGAGGGACAGAGTACAGATACGCAGTATTTT CSAEGQSTDTQYF
- TRBJ2-7 TRBV10-3 - TGTGCCATCAGTGAGATCGTAGGTCCCTACGAGCAGTACTTC CAISEIVGPYEQYF
- TRBJ2-7 TRBV6-2/TRBV6-3 - TGTGCCAACAGTTACTCGTTCGAGCAGTACTTC CANSYSFEQYF
few TRBJ2-6 TRBV10-2 - TGCGCCAGCGGAAGTGGAACTGGGGCCAACGTCCTGACTTTC CASGSGTGANVLTF
- TRBJ1-1 TRBV20-1 - TGCAGTGCGCCGACAAGACCGACCTACATGAACACTGAAGCTTTCTTT CSAPTRPTYMNTEAFF
- TRBJ2-7 TRBV7-2 TRBD1 TGTGCCAGCAGCTTCTACTCCGGGACAGGTATAGCCGAGCAGTACTTC CASSFYSGTGIAEQYF
- TRBJ2-3 TRBV3-1 - TGTGCCAGCAGCCAGCGGGCAGAGGTCCCGAAACGGGGCTCGGATACGCAGTATTTT CASSQRAEVPKRGSDTQYF
- TRBJ2-5 TRBV6-6 - TGTGCCAGCATTGGGGACGACCAAGAGACCCAGTACTTC CASIGDDQETQYF
once TRBJ1-2 TRBV6-5 - TGTGCCAGCAGACCACCCTTTAGGGACTATGGCTACACCTTC CASRPPFRDYGYTF
- TRBJ2-3 TRBV27 - TGTGCCAGCAGTTTATCCCGGTTCGTTACGCAGTATTTT CASSLSRFVTQYF
few TRBJ2-1 TRBV20-1 - TGCAGTGCTCCACTACCCAGCTCCTACAATGAGCAGTTCTTC CSAPLPSSYNEQFF
few TRBJ2-3 TRBV27 TRBD2 TGTGCCAGCAGTCCCTTTCCAGCGGGGGGCCCTCAGGATACGCAGTATTTT CASSPFPAGGPQDTQYF
once TRBJ2-7 TRBV4-1 - TGCGCCAGCAGCCCTAGAAAACCGGACAGAAAAAGCTCCTACGAGCAGTACTTC CASSPRKPDRKSSYEQYF
few TRBJ2-1 TRBV6-6 TRBD2 TGTGCCAGCAGCCGCGTGGCTAGCGGGGTGTCCTACAATGAGCAGTTCTTC CASSRVASGVSYNEQFF
- TRBJ2-7 TRBV7-9 - TGTGCCAGCAGTAATACCCGACAGCCAACCTACGAGCAGTACTTC CASSNTRQPTYEQYF
once TRBJ1-4 TRBV3-1 - TGTGCCAGCAGCCAAGGTTACTCAAATAATGAAAAACTGTTTTTT CASSQGYSNNEKLFF
- TRBJ2-7 TRBV10-3 TRBD1 TGTGCCATCAGTGACCCGACAGGGGGGAGCTCCTACGAGCAGTACTTC CAISDPTGGSSYEQYF
- TRBJ2-7 TRBV7-9 - TGTGCCAGCAGCCCCCCGACAGGAAACTCCTACGAGCAGTACTTC CASSPPTGNSYEQYF
- TRBJ1-2 TRBV7-2 TRBD1 TGTGCCAGCAGCTTAAAATTGACAGGGGATGGCTACACCTTC CASSLKLTGDGYTF
- TRBJ1-1 TRBV4-1 - TGCGCCAGCAGCCCCAAGACAGCCACCTTGAACACTGAAGCTTTCTTT CASSPKTATLNTEAFF
- TRBJ1-2 TRBV4-1 - TGCGCCAGCAGCCAACAGGTTAACTATGGCTACACCTTC CASSQQVNYGYTF
- TRBJ1-1 TRBV6-1 - TGTGCCAGCAGTGAAGTGTGGTCGCGCACTGAAGCTTTCTTT CASSEVWSRTEAFF
- TRBJ2-3 TRBV27 TRBD2 TGTGCCAGCAGTTTGGCCCTAGCGGGAAGAGTAGGGCACACAGATACGCAGTATTTT CASSLALAGRVGHTDTQYF
- TRBJ2-6 TRBV12-3/TRBV12-4 - TGTGCCAGCAAGCCTAACTCTGGGGCCAACGTCCTGACTTTC CASKPNSGANVLTF
- TRBJ2-3 TRBV12-3/TRBV12-4 - TGTGCCAGCAGTTCCCGGGACTTCACAGATACGCAGTATTTT CASSSRDFTDTQYF
- TRBJ2-5 TRBV28 TRBD1 TGTGCCAGCAGTTTACCAACAGGGGACGAGACCCAGTACTTC CASSLPTGDETQYF
- TRBJ1-2 TRBV9 - TGTGCCAGCAGCGTAGTTAATCGGGACCGAGGCTACACCTTC CASSVVNRDRGYTF
few TRBJ1-2 TRBV12-3/TRBV12-4 TRBD1 TGTGCCAGCCGAAGCAGGGGGACGTATGGCTACACCTTC CASRSRGTYGYTF
- TRBJ1-5 TRBV7-9 - TGTGCCAGCAGCTCTTCACCAGGGAGGATCCAGCCCCAGCATTTT CASSSSPGRIQPQHF
few TRBJ2-1 TRBV20-1 TRBD2 TGCAGTGCTGAACTACTTGGGACTAGCGGGACTAATGAGCAGTTCTTC CSAELLGTSGTNEQFF
- TRBJ2-3 TRBV24-1 TRBD1 TGTGCCACCAGTGACCATGACAGGGGGATTACAGATACGCAGTATTTT CATSDHDRGITDTQYF
- TRBJ1-2 TRBV20-1 - TGCAGTGCTAGAGCCCCCCCCCCAGGTGGGCGGTATGGCTACACCTTC CSARAPPPGGRYGYTF